One sample yielded the 27 T cell receptor beta chains listed below, sequenced in a study of T cell changes during pregnancy in multiple sclerosis. Assay used: immunoSEQ multiplex PCR; TCRdb lists only in-frame clones, some missing. The sample includes tens of thousands of clones, more than 90% of them seen just once. This specimen consisted of peripheral blood, obtained in the first trimester of pregnancy. The receptor set was obtained from a female donor in good health, enrolled as a control in a pregnancy study.

The chain uses TRBV5-4 and TRBJ2-7; a weak D match, TRBD1 (6 bases). The V end lost 2 bases, the J end lost 3 bases, and 9 bases lay between the germline ends. This CDR3 is 13 amino acids long. The V gene's germline CDR1 is SGHNT and CDR2 YYREEE (reference sequence). CDR3 nucleotide sequence: TGTGCCAGCAGCTTACAGGGTAGCTACGAGCAGTACTTC. Protein sequence: CASSLQGSYEQYF.

The genes are TRBV28 and TRBJ2-7; the match to TRBD2 covers 11 bases. CDR3 length: 19 residues. J gave up 0 bases and V 2 bases, and 12 bases lay outside the gene matches. Germline assignment: CDR1 MDHEN and CDR2 SYDVKM. Here the CDR3 DNA reads TGTGCCAGCAGTTTAAGCTTGCGACTAGCGGGAACCCGCTCCTACGAGCAGTACTTC. Amino acid sequence: CASSLSLRLAGTRSYEQYF.

The chain couples TRBV29-1 to TRBJ1-2; tentatively, D is TRBD1 (5 bases). Trimming removed 4 bases from V and 4 bases from J, with 10 bases in between. The CDR3 has 12 amino acids. The germline V gene encodes CDR1 SQVTM and CDR2 ANQGSEA. In nucleotides, the CDR3 is TGCAGCGTTGTAATGGGGCGCTATGGCTACACCTTC. It specifies CSVVMGRYGYTF. Complete variable domain (other parts from reference TRBV29-1 and TRBJ1-2): SAVISQKPSRDICQRGTSLTIQCQVDSQVTMMFWYRQQPGQSLTLIATANQGSEATYESGFVIDKFPISRPNLTFSTLTVSNMSPEDSSIYLCSVVMGRYGYTFGSGTRLTVV.

The chain recombines TRBV5-1 with TRBJ2-3; D unclear. V was shortened by 0 bases and J by 3 bases, with 11 bases between the two germline ends. This CDR3 is 15 amino acids long. Per the germline V gene, CDR1 is SGHRS and CDR2 is YFSETQ. CDR3 nucleotides: TGCGCCAGCAGCTTGGCCCTAGACGGGACAGATACGCAGTATTTT. Its translation is CASSLALDGTDTQYF.

The chain joins TRBV29-1 to TRBJ2-1; weak D call: TRBD1 (6 bases). Germline CDR1 is SQVTM and CDR2 is ANQGSEA. The V end was cut by 6 bases, the J end by 7 bases, with 16 bases between. The CDR3 consists of 13 residues. This CDR3 is CSVPGHSGNEQFF. In DNA form, the CDR3 reads TGCAGCGTCCCGGGACACTCGGGGAATGAGCAGTTCTTC.

J is TRBJ2-5 and V is TRBV19; a possible D gene is TRBD2 (6 bases). The CDR3 contains 15 residues. The V end was cut by 1 base, the J end by 5 bases, with 14 bases between. Germline CDR1 and CDR2: LNHDA and SQIVND (reference sequence). The CDR3 DNA follows: TGTGCCAGTAGTATAGTTGTCCGGGAGTGGGAGACCCAGTACTTC. The encoded protein is CASSIVVREWETQYF.

Turning to this clone: One junction end disagrees with the germline gene, perhaps due to a read error. This sample includes further DNA sequences coding for the same CDR3. The genes are TRBV5-5 and TRBJ2-7, with a weak D call TRBD1 (6 bases). Germline V lookup: CDR1 SGHKS, CDR2 YYEKEE (reference sequence). CDR3 length: 16 amino acids. The CDR3 is CASSFSDNRASYEQYF. The CDR3 region has the DNA TGCGCCAGCAGCTTCTCAGACAACAGGGCTTCCTACGAGCAGTACTTC.

The chain employs TRBV20-1 and TRBJ1-2; D uncertain. The germline V gene encodes CDR1 DFQATT and CDR2 SNEGSKA (reference sequence). Trimming took off 5 bases at V and 4 bases at J, with 8 bases between the two ends. This CDR3 comprises 11 residues. In DNA, the CDR3 is TGCAGTGCTGAGGCTAGCTATGGCTACACCTTC. Translation gives CSAEASYGYTF.

The V gene is TRBV5-6, the J gene TRBJ2-1, with D tentatively TRBD1 (5 bases). The CDR3 loop spans 16 amino acids. Trimming took 6 bases from V and 0 from J, leaving 16 bases between them. The germline V gene encodes CDR1 SGHDT and CDR2 YYEEEE. The CDR3 DNA sequence: TGTGCCAGCAAAGGGCAGACAGCCCCCTCCTACAATGAGCAGTTCTTC. Translated, it gives CASKGQTAPSYNEQFF.

V usage is TRBV5-4 and J usage is TRBJ2-5; D is ambiguous. Trimming removed 1 base at V and 4 bases at J, with 8 bases between. The CDR3 loop spans 13 amino acids. CDR1 and CDR2 from the germline V gene are SGHNT and YYREEE (reference sequence). CDR3 in DNA: TGTGCCAGCAGCTTGTTCGCCGGAGAGACCCAGTACTTC. Translated: CASSLFAGETQYF.

The chain recombines TRBV5-6 with TRBJ1-4, with D maybe TRBD1 (5 bases). The germline CDR1 and CDR2 sequences are SGHDT and YYEEEE. V gave up 2 bases and J gave up 7 bases, with 12 bases separating them. The CDR3 sequence is 14 residues long. CDR3 coding DNA: TGTGCCAGCAGCTTCGGAGGGGTGACTGAAAAACTGTTTTTT. This encodes CASSFGGVTEKLFF. The whole variable domain, remainder taken from reference TRBV5-6 and TRBJ1-4, is DAGVTQSPTHLIKTRGQQVTLRCSPKSGHDTVSWYQQALGQGPQFIFQYYEEEERQRGNFPDRFSGHQFPNYSSELNVNALLLGDSALYLCASSFGGVTEKLFFGSGTQLSVL.

The J gene is TRBJ2-3, the V gene TRBV6-1; 8 bases are shared with TRBD1. V trimming: 6 bases; J trimming: 1 base; junction bases outside the gene matches: 6. The CDR3 is made up of 15 amino acids. Germline V gene lookup returns CDR1 MNHNS and CDR2 SASEGT. DNA of the CDR3: TGTGCCAGCAGCCTCCAGGGGGCAGGCACAGATACGCAGTATTTT. It codes for CASSLQGAGTDTQYF.

The V call is TRBV7-8, the J call TRBJ1-2; maybe TRBD1 (5 bases). This CDR3 has 19 amino acids. The V gene lost 2 bases and the J gene lost 3 bases, with 25 bases spanning the gap. From germline, CDR1 is SGHVS and CDR2 FQNEAQ. CDR3 region: CASSLSNIGAPAGYYGYTF. The CDR3 coding sequence is TGTGCCAGCAGCTTATCAAATATCGGGGCTCCGGCGGGGTACTATGGCTACACCTTC. The full variable domain, rest sourced from reference TRBV7-8 and TRBJ1-2, is GAGVSQSPRYKVAKRGQDVALRCDPISGHVSLFWYQQALGQGPEFLTYFQNEAQLDKSGLPSDRFFAERPEGSVSTLKIQRTQQEDSAVYLCASSLSNIGAPAGYYGYTFGSGTRLTVV.

The chain recombines TRBV15 with TRBJ1-2; D may be TRBD1 (5 bases). Germline CDR1 and CDR2: LNHNV and YYDKDF (reference sequence). V dropped 1 base and J dropped 6 bases, with 9 bases sitting between them. The CDR3 runs to 13 residues. The CDR3 DNA reads TGTGCCACCAGCAGAGCGGCAGGGCATGGCTACACCTTC. It translates to CATSRAAGHGYTF.

The chain is built from TRBV19 and TRBJ2-1; 11 bases are a match to TRBD1. The CDR3 runs 14 residues. V lost 6 bases to trimming and J lost 5 bases; unmatched junction nucleotides: 3. Germline V gene sequence: CDR1 LNHDA, CDR2 SQIVND (reference sequence). In DNA, the CDR3 is TGTGCCAGTAGAGGACAGGGGGCGAACAATGAGCAGTTCTTC. Protein sequence: CASRGQGANNEQFF.

This chain uses TRBV6-5 with TRBJ2-7, with TRBD1 matching 9 bases. Trimming removed 4 bases from V and 5 bases from J; junction bases left unmatched: 9. Germline CDR1 is MNHEY and CDR2 is SVGAGI. The CDR3 is 15 amino acids. This chain's CDR3 is CASSSRQGVSHEQYF. In nucleotides, the CDR3 is TGTGCCAGCAGTTCCCGACAGGGGGTGTCCCACGAGCAGTACTTC.

J is TRBJ2-1 and V is TRBV7-3; 7 positions match TRBD1. From germline, CDR1 is SGHTA and CDR2 FQGTGA. The J segment lost 9 bases and the V segment lost 1 base, leaving 6 bases of the junction unmatched. The CDR3 runs 14 residues. CDR3 in amino acids: CASSLRQGSSEQFF. The CDR3 DNA reads as TGTGCCAGCAGCTTAAGACAGGGAAGTAGTGAGCAGTTCTTC.

The chain employs TRBV4-2 and TRBJ2-7, with 10 bases identical to TRBD1. This CDR3 comprises 18 residues. Germline V gene lookup returns CDR1 LGHNA and CDR2 YNFKEQ. Germline trimming cut 2 bases from V and 3 bases from J; bases unmatched to any gene: 13. The CDR3 here is CASSQLGTGEPGGYEQYF. CDR3 coding DNA: TGTGCCAGCAGCCAATTGGGGACAGGGGAACCGGGAGGCTACGAGCAGTACTTC.

The chain couples TRBV6-6 to TRBJ1-1; possible D gene TRBD1, 5 bases. Germline V gives CDR1 MNHNY, CDR2 SVGAGI (reference sequence). V lost 4 bases and J lost 0, with 9 bases in between. The CDR3 totals 14 residues. The CDR3, as DNA: TGTGCCAGCAGTTTACGACAGCTGAACACTGAAGCTTTCTTT. This codes for CASSLRQLNTEAFF.

The gene calls are TRBV6-5 and TRBJ2-1, with 8 bases lining up with TRBD2. Germline V gene lookup returns CDR1 MNHEY and CDR2 SVGAGI. This CDR3 is built from 13 residues. V lost 6 bases and J lost 9; bases outside the gene matches: 7. The CDR3 protein is CASRVGRATEQFF. In nucleotides, the CDR3 is TGTGCCAGCAGGGTCGGGAGGGCCACTGAGCAGTTCTTC.

The rearrangement uses TRBV5-1 and TRBJ2-3; 12 bases line up with TRBD2. Per germline, CDR1 SGHRS and CDR2 YFSETQ. The CDR3 totals 15 residues. Trimming at V came to 4 bases and at J to 4 bases, leaving 4 bases not matched to a gene. The CDR3 sequence: CASSVGLAGSDTQYF. For the CDR3, the DNA is TGCGCCAGCAGCGTGGGACTAGCGGGCTCAGATACGCAGTATTTT.

In this sample, this clone turned up a few times. The chain uses TRBV7-8 and TRBJ1-6; the match to TRBD1 covers 7 bases. The CDR3 is 15 amino acids. The V and J ends lost 8 bases and 7 bases, in that order; junction bases with no gene match: 11. Germline V lookup: CDR1 SGHVS, CDR2 FQNEAQ. Written as DNA, the CDR3 is TGTGCCAGCTCTAGAAACAGGGGTGACAATTCACCCCTCCACTTT. Translated, it gives CASSRNRGDNSPLHF.

As DNA, the CDR3 is TGTGCCAGCAGCTTAAGGGCCGTGGCTAGCGGGAACAATGAGCAGTTCTTC. Protein product: CASSLRAVASGNNEQFF. This chain connects TRBV7-6 to TRBJ2-1; TRBD2 aligns across 9 bases. V lost 2 bases, J lost 5 bases, and 10 bases stayed unmatched. The CDR3 consists of 17 residues. The V gene's germline CDR1 is SGHVS and CDR2 FNYEAQ.

The chain has TRBV11-2 and TRBJ2-7; 9 nucleotides agree with TRBD2. The V gene's germline CDR1 is SGHAT and CDR2 FQNNGV. CDR3 length: 17 residues. V shed 1 base and J 1 base; nucleotides not matched to a gene: 8. For the CDR3, the DNA is TGTGCCAGCAGCTTAGGGTTAAGGCGGGAGGGTTCCTACGAGCAGTACTTC. This codes for CASSLGLRREGSYEQYF. Variable domain in full (rest from reference TRBV11-2 and TRBJ2-7): EAGVAQSPRYKIIEKRQSVAFWCNPISGHATLYWYQQILGQGPKLLIQFQNNGVVDDSQLPKDRFSAERLKGVDSTLKIQPAKLEDSAVYLCASSLGLRREGSYEQYFGPGTRLTVT.

The chain uses TRBV29-1 and TRBJ2-1; 8 bases align to TRBD2. The germline gives CDR1 SQVTM, CDR2 ANQGSEA. The CDR3 runs to 16 residues. V gave up 4 bases and J gave up 0 bases; unmatched junction bases: 8. CDR3: CSVAAAGGPSYNEQFF. Here the CDR3 DNA reads TGCAGCGTTGCCGCGGCGGGGGGACCCTCCTACAATGAGCAGTTCTTC.

V usage is TRBV4-2 and J usage is TRBJ2-7, with 8 bases matching TRBD1. V dropped 1 base and J dropped 5; count of bases not matched to a gene: 7. Germline loops: CDR1 LGHNA, CDR2 YNFKEQ. This CDR3 region has 15 residues. CDR3 loop: CASSQASTGVHEQYF. The CDR3, as DNA: TGTGCCAGCAGCCAAGCCTCGACAGGGGTCCACGAGCAGTACTTC.

This chain joins TRBV5-1 and TRBJ2-5, with 9 bases lining up with TRBD1. The CDR3 contains 16 residues. The germline CDR1 and CDR2 sequences are SGHRS and YFSETQ. The trim removed 3 bases at V and 5 bases at J, leaving 11 bases unmatched. The DNA of the CDR3 is TGCGCCAGCAGCTGGCAGGACAGGGGAGGGTGGGAGACCCAGTACTTC. Translated: CASSWQDRGGWETQYF. Filled out from reference TRBV5-1 and TRBJ2-5, the complete variable domain reads KAGVTQTPRYLIKTRGQQVTLSCSPISGHRSVSWYQQTPGQGLQFLFEYFSETQRNKGNFPGRFSGRQFSNSRSEMNVSTLELGDSALYLCASSWQDRGGWETQYFGPGTRLLVL.